A single sample gave rise to the 18 T cell receptor beta chains below, sequenced in a study of T cells in Graves' hyperthyroidism and ophthalmopathy. The source material, RNA transcripts, was used to amplify TCR beta CDR3 regions. The TCR CDR3 first-round RT-PCR relied on the HTBI primer set. One entry per CDR3 protein results from TCRdb running MiXCR on the multiplex PCR reads. Here the sample spans hundreds of thousands of distinct CDR3 sequences, 24% being singletons. Sequencing input: blood. These receptors were taken from a woman aged 25 to 39 with Graves' ophthalmopathy.

This clonotype was observed a handful of times. This chain links TRBV5-1 with TRBJ1-1; 12 positions agree with TRBD1. This CDR3 contains 16 residues. Losses at the gene ends were 4 bases for V and 0 bases for J; bases not matched to a gene: 4. The germline V gene has CDR1 SGHRS and CDR2 YFSETQ. This CDR3 is CASSEGTGGMNTEAFF. CDR3 in DNA: TGCGCCAGCAGCGAGGGGACAGGGGGCATGAACACTGAAGCTTTCTTT. Complete variable domain (other parts from reference TRBV5-1 and TRBJ1-1): KAGVTQTPRYLIKTRGQQVTLSCSPISGHRSVSWYQQTPGQGLQFLFEYFSETQRNKGNFPGRFSGRQFSNSRSEMNVSTLELGDSALYLCASSEGTGGMNTEAFFGQGTRLTVV.

This clonotype was counted only a few times. CDR3 sequence: CASSQQNLGYTF. In DNA form, the CDR3 reads TGTGCCAGCAGCCAGCAAAACCTTGGCTACACCTTC. The chain recombines TRBV12-3 or TRBV12-4 with TRBJ1-2; no clear D. The V gene lost 6 bases and the J gene lost 7 bases, with 12 bases spanning the gap. CDR3 length equals 12 residues.

The table lists this clonotype with many counts. The chain employs TRBV6-2 or TRBV6-3 and TRBJ2-6; D may be TRBD1 (7 bases). Germline-derived CDR1 and CDR2 are MNHEY and SVGEGT. The CDR3 contains 19 residues. The germline V and J ends were trimmed by 2 bases and 0 bases, with 17 bases remaining between them. The CDR3 DNA sequence: TGTGCCAGCAGTTACAGGCAGGGGGGCTCAAGCTCTGGGGCCAACGTCCTGACTTTC. Protein: CASSYRQGGSSSGANVLTF.

This clonotype occurred many times. V usage is TRBV3-1 and J usage is TRBJ1-3; D is uncertain. Per the germline V gene, CDR1 is LGHDT and CDR2 is YNNKEL (reference sequence). This CDR3 region has 16 residues. Trimming took 2 bases from V and 0 from J, leaving 11 bases between them. In DNA, the CDR3 is TGTGCCAGCAGCCAAAACGCGGGGAGCTCTGGAAACACCATATATTTT. This encodes CASSQNAGSSGNTIYF.

The chain links TRBV7-3 to TRBJ1-1, with a tentative D call TRBD1 (5 bases). The V end lost 4 bases, the J end lost 6 bases, and 12 bases lay between the germline ends. The CDR3 spans 13 residues. The germline V gene has CDR1 SGHTA and CDR2 FQGTGA. CDR3 sequence (DNA): TGTGCCAGCAGCTCCGGGACGGTCGCTGAAGCTTTCTTT. Translated, it gives CASSSGTVAEAFF.

The CDR3 DNA reads as TGCAGCGTTGCCCGGGTCGGGCCGGTCTACGAGCAGTACTTC. This translates into CSVARVGPVYEQYF. V is TRBV29-1 and J is TRBJ2-7; D is unclear. Trimming pared 4 bases from V and 3 bases from J, leaving 16 bases between. This CDR3 has 14 residues. CDR1 SQVTM and CDR2 ANQGSEA come from the germline V gene.

V and J are TRBV7-2 and TRBJ2-7; D is possibly TRBD2 (6 bases). In germline, CDR1 is SGHTA, CDR2 FQGNSA. The CDR3 length is 15 residues. V lost 0 bases and J lost 0, with 9 bases in between. The CDR3: CASSLAGTASYEQYF. In nucleotides, the CDR3 is TGTGCCAGCAGCTTAGCGGGGACTGCCTCCTACGAGCAGTACTTC. Using reference TRBV7-2 and TRBJ2-7 for the parts outside the CDR3, the full variable domain is GAGVSQSPSNKVTEKGKDVELRCDPISGHTALYWYRQSLGQGLEFLIYFQGNSAPDKSGLPSDRFSAERTGGSVSTLTIQRTQQEDSAVYLCASSLAGTASYEQYFGPGTRLTVT.

CDR3 region: CSASPGLVLETQYF. CDR3 sequence (DNA): TGCAGTGCGTCTCCGGGACTAGTTTTAGAGACCCAGTACTTC. The rearrangement uses TRBV20-1 and TRBJ2-5; 8 bases fit TRBD2. J gave up 4 bases and V 6 bases, and 10 bases lay outside the gene matches. Germline CDR1 reads DFQATT; CDR2 reads SNEGSKA (reference sequence). The CDR3 has 14 residues.

This chain joins TRBV6-4 and TRBJ1-6; D gene uncertain. Trimming shortened V by 6 bases and J by 6 bases, and 15 bases separated the two germline ends. Germline lookup yields CDR1 MRHNA and CDR2 SNTAGT. This CDR3 is built from 15 residues. The CDR3 DNA reads TGTGCCAGCAGCGTATATCAGACGTCTAATTCACCCCTCCACTTT. It is translated as CASSVYQTSNSPLHF.

This clonotype has at least ten counts. The chain employs TRBV5-6 and TRBJ2-7; D perhaps matches TRBD2 (5 bases). CDR3 length equals 13 residues. Germline CDR1 reads SGHDT; CDR2 reads YYEEEE. Trimming pared 5 bases from V and 3 bases from J, leaving 12 bases between. The DNA of the CDR3 is TGTGCCAGCAGTTCCACACTAGGCTACGAGCAGTACTTC. Its protein is CASSSTLGYEQYF.

This clonotype was observed many times. J is TRBJ2-3 and V is TRBV24-1, with 9 positions matching TRBD1. This CDR3 contains 19 residues. Trimming took 3 bases from V and 2 from J; bases not matched to a gene: 14. Germline CDR1 and CDR2: KGHDR and SFDVKD. The CDR3 coding sequence is TGTGCCACCAGTGATATAGGACAGGGGTACGAGGGGTACACAGATACGCAGTATTTT. Its protein product is CATSDIGQGYEGYTDTQYF.

The rearrangement joins TRBV7-9 to TRBJ1-1; 7 bases fit TRBD1. Germline V gives CDR1 SEHNR, CDR2 FQNEAQ (reference sequence). This CDR3 contains 14 residues. The J segment lost 7 bases and the V segment lost 6 bases, leaving 11 bases of the junction unmatched. The DNA for the CDR3 is TGTGCCAGCAGACCTCAGGGGGGGAGTGGTGAAGCTTTCTTT. Protein: CASRPQGGSGEAFF.

This chain links TRBV4-1 with TRBJ1-5, with D maybe TRBD1 (6 bases). The germline CDR1 and CDR2 sequences are MGHRA and YSYEKL. This CDR3 region has 14 residues. Between the trimmed V and J ends, which lost 3 bases and 6 bases, there was a span of 12 bases. The CDR3: CASSHRGAFQPQHF. The CDR3 DNA sequence: TGCGCCAGCAGCCACCGGGGGGCCTTTCAGCCCCAGCATTTT.

The chain has TRBV6-5 and TRBJ2-5, with TRBD2 matching over 10 bases. Trimming removed 3 bases from V and 4 bases from J; junction bases left unmatched: 5. Germline lookup yields CDR1 MNHEY and CDR2 SVGAGI. The CDR3 totals 15 residues. The CDR3 DNA reads TGTGCCAGCAGTTATACTAGCGGGATACGAGAGACCCAGTACTTC. The encoded protein is CASSYTSGIRETQYF.

There are many counts of this clonotype. The chain is built from TRBV12-3 or TRBV12-4 and TRBJ1-1; D remains ambiguous. V lost 2 bases to trimming and J lost 1 base, with 11 bases between them. This CDR3 has 15 residues. This CDR3 is CASSLLDSSNTEAFF. The CDR3 DNA sequence: TGTGCCAGCAGTTTACTGGATTCCTCGAACACTGAAGCTTTCTTT.

Ten or more counts support this clonotype. The rearrangement joins TRBV12-3 or TRBV12-4 to TRBJ1-5; weak D call: TRBD1 (6 bases). V was pared by 4 bases and J by 11 bases, with 24 bases between. CDR3 length equals 16 residues. In DNA, the CDR3 is TGTGCCAGCAGTTCGCAGTTGGACAGTCCGAAAGAAGCCCAGCATTTT. Translation gives CASSSQLDSPKEAQHF.

Concerning this clonotype itself: Without the conserved terminal phenylalanine or tryptophan, this CDR3 likely stems from a read error. No DNA is shown, since the ends of the CDR3 on it are uncertain; the CDR3 is the one TCRdb lists. J is TRBJ2-6 and V is TRBV6-1; the table's D gene call, TRBD1, was not cross checked with the DNA. Per the germline V gene, CDR1 is MNHNS and CDR2 is SASEGT. The CDR3 region is 9 residues in length, termini included. The CDR3 here is CASSKGRGR.

In its sample, this clonotype was seen a few times. The rearrangement uses TRBV11-2 and TRBJ2-2, with TRBD1 matching over 10 bases. V lost 5 bases, J lost 0 bases, and 3 bases stayed unmatched. Germline-derived CDR1 and CDR2 are SGHAT and FQNNGV. The CDR3 extends over 16 amino acids. In DNA, the CDR3 is TGTGCCAGCAGCCGTGACAGGGGGCCGAACACCGGGGAGCTGTTTTTT. This sequence encodes CASSRDRGPNTGELFF.